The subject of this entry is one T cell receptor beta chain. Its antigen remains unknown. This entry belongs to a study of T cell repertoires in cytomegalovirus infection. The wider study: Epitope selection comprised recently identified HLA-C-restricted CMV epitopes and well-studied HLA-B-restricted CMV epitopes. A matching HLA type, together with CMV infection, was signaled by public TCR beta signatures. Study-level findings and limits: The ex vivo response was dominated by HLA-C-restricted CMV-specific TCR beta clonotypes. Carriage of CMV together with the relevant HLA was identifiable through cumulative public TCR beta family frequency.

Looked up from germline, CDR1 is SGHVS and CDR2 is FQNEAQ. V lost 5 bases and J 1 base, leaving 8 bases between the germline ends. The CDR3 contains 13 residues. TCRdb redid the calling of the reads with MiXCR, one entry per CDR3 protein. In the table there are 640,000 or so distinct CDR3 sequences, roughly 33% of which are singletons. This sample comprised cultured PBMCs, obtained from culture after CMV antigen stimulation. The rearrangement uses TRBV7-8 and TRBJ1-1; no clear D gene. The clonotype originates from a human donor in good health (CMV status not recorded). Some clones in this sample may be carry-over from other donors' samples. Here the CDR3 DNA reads TGTGCCAGCAGCCGACCAACGAACACTGAAGCTTTCTTT. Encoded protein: CASSRPTNTEAFF.